This TCR beta chain emerged from a study of identical twins. Study observations and caveats: Conclusions came from cross-sectional statistical analysis, not from following the same donors. Invariant cells of the MAIT and iNKT types might have partly distorted the zero-insertion analyses. Among monozygotic twins, out-of-frame TCR alpha sharing exceeded what models predicted.

The CDR3 contains 12 residues. V was pared by 1 base and J by 7 bases, with 5 bases between. In germline, CDR1 is SGHTA, CDR2 FQGNSA. Many counts were recorded for this clonotype. Its specificity is unknown. Healthy Caucasians alone served as donors. TCRdb re-called the 5' RACE reads through MiXCR, storing one row per CDR3 protein. The repertoire has 450,000 to 500,000 distinct CDR3 sequences, around an eighth of them found once; the top ten carry around 0.98%. The sample was also reused in another study, on yellow fever vaccine responses in identical twins.

The clonotype originates from a woman younger than 30 in good health. The material sequenced was CD4+ T cells sorted from blood. The V call is TRBV7-2, the J call TRBJ2-1, with unresolved D. The CDR3 nucleotides are TGTGCCAGCAGCTTAGGTTGGAATGAGCAGTTCTTC. Amino acid sequence: CASSLGWNEQFF.